Below, 2 T cell receptor beta chains from the same sample are listed, as sequenced in a study of blood T cell repertoires in COVID-19. The table came from immunoSEQ multiplex PCR; TCRdb's copy has only in-frame clones and leaves some out. The sample lists about 430,000 clones; more than 70% were seen once. Sequencing used PBMCs or T cells enriched from blood (not recorded which). Source of these receptors: a woman aged 18-29 years who had been exposed to COVID-19.

V and J are TRBV6-6 and TRBJ2-7, with 10 bases aligning to TRBD1. Germline V gives CDR1 MNHNY, CDR2 SVGAGI (reference sequence). V trimming: 0 bases; J trimming: 3 bases; junction bases outside the gene matches: 5. The length of the CDR3 is 16 residues. CDR3 residues: CASSYSRTGGGYEQYF. The CDR3, as DNA: TGTGCCAGCAGTTACTCGAGGACAGGGGGTGGCTACGAGCAGTACTTC.

The chain carries TRBV20-1 and TRBJ1-2; D is possibly TRBD1 (5 bases). CDR3 size: 11 residues. Germline V gives CDR1 DFQATT, CDR2 SNEGSKA (reference sequence). The CDR3 DNA reads TGCAGACCGGACAACTCCTATGGCTACACCTTC. Translating gives CRPDNSYGYTF.